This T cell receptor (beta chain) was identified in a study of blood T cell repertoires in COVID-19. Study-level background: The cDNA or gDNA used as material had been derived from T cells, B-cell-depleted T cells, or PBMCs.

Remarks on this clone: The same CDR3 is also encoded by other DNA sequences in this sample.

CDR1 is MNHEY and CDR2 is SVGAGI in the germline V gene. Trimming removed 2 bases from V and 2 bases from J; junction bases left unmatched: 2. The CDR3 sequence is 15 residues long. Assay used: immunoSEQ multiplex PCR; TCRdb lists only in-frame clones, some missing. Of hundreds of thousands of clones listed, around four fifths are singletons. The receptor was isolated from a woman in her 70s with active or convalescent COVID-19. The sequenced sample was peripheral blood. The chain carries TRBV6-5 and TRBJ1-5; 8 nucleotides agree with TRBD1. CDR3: CASSYGTGGNQPQHF. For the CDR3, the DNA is TGTGCCAGCAGTTACGGGACAGGTGGCAATCAGCCCCAGCATTTT.